The 20 T cell receptor beta chains given below trace back to one sample, sequenced in a study of blood T cell repertoires in COVID-19. Clones were read by immunoSEQ multiplex PCR, and TCRdb kept only the in-frame ones, dropping some. The data hold about 290,000 clones, with about nine tenths observed a single time. Specimen: PBMCs or T cells enriched from blood (not recorded which). These receptors were obtained from a woman in her forties who had recovered from COVID-19.

This clone was seen only once. This chain connects TRBV5-1 to TRBJ1-1; D might be TRBD1 (5 bases). CDR1 and CDR2 from the germline V gene are SGHRS and YFSETQ. Between the trimmed V and J ends, which lost 0 bases and 1 base, there was a span of 10 bases. The CDR3 contains 15 residues. This CDR3 reads CASSLGLRGNTEAFF. CDR3 nucleotides: TGCGCCAGCAGCTTGGGGTTAAGGGGGAACACTGAAGCTTTCTTT.

This chain connects TRBV5-5 to TRBJ1-2, with 7 bases identical to TRBD1. The junction had 9 bases not matched to a gene; V was cut back by 4 bases and J by 0 bases. The germline CDR1 and CDR2 sequences are SGHKS and YYEKEE (reference sequence). The CDR3 length is 16 residues. The CDR3 bases are TGTGCCAGCAGCCCTCTCCGGGACAGCGCTAACTATGGCTACACCTTC. This translates into CASSPLRDSANYGYTF.

V is TRBV5-1 and J is TRBJ2-3; D may be TRBD1 (5 bases). CDR3 length: 15 residues. The V gene's germline CDR1 is SGHRS and CDR2 YFSETQ. Deletions cut 4 bases from V and 0 bases from J, with 12 bases between. Here the CDR3 DNA reads TGCGCCAGCAGCACCCGGACACCCAGCACAGATACGCAGTATTTT. Its translation: CASSTRTPSTDTQYF. Combining the CDR3 with reference TRBV5-1 and TRBJ2-3 gives the whole variable domain KAGVTQTPRYLIKTRGQQVTLSCSPISGHRSVSWYQQTPGQGLQFLFEYFSETQRNKGNFPGRFSGRQFSNSRSEMNVSTLELGDSALYLCASSTRTPSTDTQYFGPGTRLTVL.

This chain joins TRBV5-4 and TRBJ1-1; D is undetermined. CDR1 and CDR2 (germline): SGHNT, YYREEE (reference sequence). The CDR3 totals 15 residues. Trimming cost V 4 bases and J 0 bases, with 13 bases left between them. CDR3 protein: CASSHGVVLNTEAFF. The CDR3 bases are TGTGCCAGCAGCCACGGGGTAGTTTTGAACACTGAAGCTTTCTTT.

The V gene is TRBV2, the J gene TRBJ1-1; D ambiguous. CDR3 size: 13 residues. Trimming cost V 8 bases and J 1 base, with 11 bases left between them. The germline V gene encodes CDR1 SNHLY and CDR2 FYNNEI. The CDR3 DNA follows: TGTGCCAGCGGTCAAATGAGGAACACTGAAGCTTTCTTT. This sequence encodes CASGQMRNTEAFF.

The genes are TRBV7-8 and TRBJ2-5, with a weak D call TRBD1 (6 bases). This CDR3 has 15 amino acids. Germline V gene lookup returns CDR1 SGHVS and CDR2 FQNEAQ. V was pared by 4 bases and J by 1 base, with 13 bases between. In DNA, the CDR3 is TGTGCCAGCAGCTCTTACGACAGGTTCCAAGAGACCCAGTACTTC. It translates to CASSSYDRFQETQYF.

The V call is TRBV5-1, the J call TRBJ2-1; possibly TRBD1 for D (6 bases). V was pared by 4 bases and J by 5 bases, with 19 bases between. The CDR3 is made up of 16 amino acids. Germline V gives CDR1 SGHRS, CDR2 YFSETQ. DNA for the CDR3: TGCGCCAGCAGCCTACGCCCCCAACAGGGCCACAATGAGCAGTTCTTC. Protein: CASSLRPQQGHNEQFF.

The chain couples TRBV9 to TRBJ2-1; D gene uncertain. The CDR3 has 14 residues. Germline-derived CDR1 and CDR2 are SGDLS and YYNGEE. Trimming took off 7 bases at V and 8 bases at J, with 19 bases between the two ends. The CDR3 bases are TGTGCCAGCGGGTCCAGCGAGCCCTATCATGAGCAGTTCTTC. Translation: CASGSSEPYHEQFF.

The chain carries TRBV2 and TRBJ1-2; 10 nucleotides line up with TRBD1. The CDR3 has 16 residues. Germline loops: CDR1 SNHLY, CDR2 FYNNEI. V was clipped by 6 bases and J by 8 bases; unmatched bases: 15. DNA of the CDR3: TGTGCCAGCAGCGTATCCGGGACAGGGGAAGGGTCCGGCTACACCTTC. This codes for CASSVSGTGEGSGYTF.

This clone was recorded only once. The chain employs TRBV5-1 and TRBJ1-1, with a weak D call TRBD1 (6 bases). The CDR3 totals 14 residues. Germline V gene sequence: CDR1 SGHRS, CDR2 YFSETQ. V was shortened by 6 bases and J by 5 bases, with 17 bases between the two germline ends. This chain's CDR3 is CASTEGVSRTEAFF. For the CDR3, the DNA is TGCGCCAGCACCGAGGGGGTGAGTAGAACTGAAGCTTTCTTT.

The rearrangement uses TRBV11-2 and TRBJ2-5; the match to TRBD2 covers 9 bases. The CDR3 has 16 amino acids. After removal of 1 base from V and 5 bases from J, the junction contained 8 bases not matched to a gene. Germline V CDR1 and CDR2: SGHAT, FQNNGV. The CDR3 DNA is TGTGCCAGCAGCTTAGGGGGGACTAGCTTTCGGGAGACCCAGTACTTC. Translating gives CASSLGGTSFRETQYF.

V and J are TRBV9 and TRBJ2-1; tentative D call: TRBD2 (5 bases). The CDR3 has 14 residues. Germline CDR1 SGDLS, CDR2 YYNGEE. The germline V and J ends were trimmed by 1 base and 6 bases, with 11 bases remaining between them. For the CDR3, the DNA is TGTGCCAGCAGCGTATCTCCTAGCTTCAATGAGCAGTTCTTC. Translation gives CASSVSPSFNEQFF.

This clone was picked up one time. CDR3 in DNA: TGTGCCAGCTCTCGACCGGGACAGGGAGACTATGGCTACACCTTC. The encoded protein is CASSRPGQGDYGYTF. The J gene is TRBJ1-2, the V gene TRBV18; 9 bases agree with TRBD1. J was trimmed by 3 bases and V by 6 bases; bases with no gene match: 8. The V gene's germline CDR1 is KGHSH and CDR2 LQKENI. This CDR3 has 15 residues.

This clone was seen a single time. V gene TRBV19 combines with J gene TRBJ1-3; D is perhaps TRBD1 (5 bases). V lost 5 bases and J 0 bases, leaving 8 bases between the germline ends. Germline V gene data show CDR1 as LNHDA and CDR2 as SQIVND (reference sequence). This CDR3 comprises 14 residues. The CDR3 bases are TGTGCCAGTAGTGCGACAGTCTCTGGAAACACCATATATTTT. Protein product: CASSATVSGNTIYF.

The CDR3 DNA reads TGTGCCACCCGACAGGGGTCGGGCAATAGCAATCAGCCCCAGCATTTT. This gives the protein CATRQGSGNSNQPQHF. This sequence joins TRBV6-6 and TRBJ1-5; 8 nucleotides align to TRBD1. The length of the CDR3 is 16 residues. V shed 10 bases, J shed 0 bases, and the junction held 11 bases outside the gene matches. Germline V gene lookup returns CDR1 MNHNY and CDR2 SVGAGI (reference sequence).

The chain carries TRBV15 and TRBJ2-7, with D possibly TRBD1 on 6 matching bases. Germline V gene lookup returns CDR1 LNHNV and CDR2 YYDKDF (reference sequence). The CDR3 is 16 residues long. The V end lost 1 base, the J end lost 5 bases, and 18 bases lay between the germline ends. The DNA of the CDR3 is TGTGCCACCAGCAGAGCGACGGTACAGGGTCTCCACGAGCAGTACTTC. Translating gives CATSRATVQGLHEQYF.

The rearrangement uses TRBV4-3 and TRBJ2-3, with TRBD2 matching 10 bases. The CDR3 runs 15 residues. Per germline, CDR1 LGHNA and CDR2 YSLEER. V was pared by 0 bases and J by 4 bases, with 1 base of the junction left unmatched. The CDR3 here is CASSQELAGSDTQYF. The DNA for the CDR3 is TGCGCCAGCAGCCAAGAACTAGCGGGATCAGATACGCAGTATTTT.

This chain joins TRBV10-3 and TRBJ2-5, with 7 bases aligning to TRBD2. J was trimmed by 2 bases and V by 3 bases; bases with no gene match: 6. Germline V gene data show CDR1 as ENHRY and CDR2 as SYGVKD. This CDR3 is built from 15 residues. Here the CDR3 reads CAISEGGSLQETQYF. The CDR3 nucleotides read TGTGCCATCAGTGAAGGCGGGAGCCTACAAGAGACCCAGTACTTC.

This chain links TRBV5-1 with TRBJ1-6, with 10 positions matching TRBD1. The CDR3 runs to 16 residues. J was trimmed by 13 bases and V by 5 bases; bases with no gene match: 15. Germline CDR1 and CDR2: SGHRS and YFSETQ. The CDR3 loop reads CASSLKTWDRGSPLHF. In DNA form, the CDR3 reads TGCGCCAGCAGTCTCAAGACCTGGGACAGGGGTAGTCCCCTCCACTTT.

This clone was detected once. J is TRBJ2-7 and V is TRBV3-1 (or the pseudogene TRBV3-2); 9 nucleotides align to TRBD1. The V and J ends lost 2 bases and 8 bases, in that order; junction bases with no gene match: 7. This CDR3 region has 14 residues. In germline, CDR1 is LGHDT, CDR2 YNNKEL (reference sequence). The CDR3 DNA sequence: TGTGCCAGCAGCCAAAGCACGGGACAGGGTAAGCAGTACTTC. It codes for CASSQSTGQGKQYF.